The clone carrying this TCR beta chain was detected once. Its antigen is unidentified. Using positive magnetic bead selection on an AutoMACS, CD4+ and CD8+ cells were isolated, after which their purity was checked by flow cytometry. The data were obtained in a study of somatic mutations in cytotoxic T cells in rheumatoid arthritis. As processed by the authors: Only a few patient CD8+ clones above 1% matched published virus-specific TCRB sequences. The repertoire was sequenced with immunoSEQ multiplex PCR; TCRdb's copy has only in-frame clones and lacks some. V and J calls and clone size follow that table, whereas D and trimming were derived from the DNA. Of approximately 10,000 clones in the sample, 75% to 95% are singletons; the top ten hold approximately 13%. Trimming cost V 1 base and J 10 bases, with 13 bases left between them. The CDR3 runs to 13 residues. Germline CDR1 MGHRA, CDR2 YSYEKL. Study-level results: No age-related increase in CD8+ clonality was seen in healthy controls, but one was seen in rheumatoid arthritis patients.

This chain uses TRBV4-1 with TRBJ1-1; D remains ambiguous. The sequenced sample consisted of CD8+ T cells sorted from blood. The clonotype comes from a woman aged 18 to 35 with rheumatoid arthritis. The CDR3 loop is CASSQVEALGAFF. The CDR3 nucleotides read TGCGCCAGCAGCCAAGTTGAGGCTCTCGGAGCTTTCTTT.